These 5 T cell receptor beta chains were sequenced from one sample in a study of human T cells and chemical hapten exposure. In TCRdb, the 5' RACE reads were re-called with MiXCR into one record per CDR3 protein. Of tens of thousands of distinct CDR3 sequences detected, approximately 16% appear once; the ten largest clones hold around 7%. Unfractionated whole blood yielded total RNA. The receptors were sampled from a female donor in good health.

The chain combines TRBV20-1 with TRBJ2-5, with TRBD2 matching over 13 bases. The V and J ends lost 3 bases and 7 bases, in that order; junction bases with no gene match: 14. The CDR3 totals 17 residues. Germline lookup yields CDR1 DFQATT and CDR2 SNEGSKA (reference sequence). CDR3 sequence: CSASLARTSGGLGTQYF. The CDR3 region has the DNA TGCAGTGCTAGCCTCGCTAGGACTAGCGGGGGCCTGGGGACCCAGTACTTC.

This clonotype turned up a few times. The CDR3 protein is CASSLEPVKYYEQYF. The DNA of the CDR3 is TGTGCCAGCAGCTTAGAGCCAGTGAAATACTACGAGCAGTACTTC. This chain links TRBV7-8 with TRBJ2-7; no firm D call. Trimming pared 1 base from V and 3 bases from J, leaving 13 bases between. Germline lookup yields CDR1 SGHVS and CDR2 FQNEAQ. The CDR3 runs to 15 residues.

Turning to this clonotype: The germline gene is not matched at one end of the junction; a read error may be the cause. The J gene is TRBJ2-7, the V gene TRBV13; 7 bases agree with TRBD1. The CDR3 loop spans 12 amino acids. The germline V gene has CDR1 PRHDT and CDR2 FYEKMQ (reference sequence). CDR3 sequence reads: CASSSPGQLIFF. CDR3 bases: TGTGCCAGCAGCTCCCCGGGACAGCTAATATTTTTC.

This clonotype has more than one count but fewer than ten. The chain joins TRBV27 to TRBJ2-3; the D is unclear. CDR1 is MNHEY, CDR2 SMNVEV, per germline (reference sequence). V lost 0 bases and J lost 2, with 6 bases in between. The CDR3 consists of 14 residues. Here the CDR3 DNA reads TGTGCCAGCAGTTTATCGCCCTACACAGATACGCAGTATTTT. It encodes CASSLSPYTDTQYF.

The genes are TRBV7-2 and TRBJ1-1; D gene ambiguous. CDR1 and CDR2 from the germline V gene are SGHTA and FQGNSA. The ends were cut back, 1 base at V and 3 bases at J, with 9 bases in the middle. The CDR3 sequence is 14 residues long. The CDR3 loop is CASSLEGQYTEAFF. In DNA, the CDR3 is TGTGCCAGCAGCTTAGAGGGTCAGTACACTGAAGCTTTCTTT.